This T cell receptor beta chain is drawn from a study of T cells after yellow fever vaccination. General study results and limits: Sorted repertoires could include abundant contaminating clonotypes from bulk cells.

The V gene lost 5 bases and the J gene lost 5 bases, with 10 bases spanning the gap. The CDR3 length is 13 residues. In germline, CDR1 is KGHDR, CDR2 SFDVKD. This clonotype was seen at least ten times. Its matching antigen is unknown. Conversion of TCR transcripts into cDNA relied on 5'RACE template switching, which added a universal primer site and UMIs. TCRdb itself ran the 5' RACE reads through MiXCR, one entry per CDR3 protein. The table has 100,000 to 150,000 distinct CDR3 sequences, about 7.4% seen once. The material sequenced was CD4+ T cells sorted from PBMCs, taken around 10 days after the first yellow fever vaccination. The V gene is TRBV24-1, the J gene TRBJ2-3; D is unclear. This TCR derives from a man between 18 and 29 years old who received the YFV17D yellow fever vaccine. The CDR3 loop reads CATSAEVVDTQYF. CDR3 DNA sequence: TGTGCCACCAGTGCTGAGGTGGTAGATACGCAGTATTTT.